The clone carrying this T cell receptor (beta chain) has only one observation. Its specificity is unknown. The assay was carried out at the deep level. Profiling relied on immunoSEQ multiplex PCR, and the TCRdb table lists in-frame clones only, not all of them. The table shows 470,000 or so clones, with 81% occurring only once. V gave up 1 base and J gave up 4 bases, with 8 bases separating them. This CDR3 spans 14 amino acids. Germline assignment: CDR1 MNHNS and CDR2 SASEGT. Participating donors were healthy, HIV-negative adults free of recent acute infections or vaccinations. These data originate in a study of shared clonotypes between healthy human individuals. Notes on the study in general: The study drew on few donors, limiting represented genetic and exposure-history diversity.

Material for sequencing was PBMCs. The sequence was collected from a woman in her thirties or forties in good health. Some clones in this sample may be carry-over from other donors' samples. The gene calls are TRBV6-1 and TRBJ1-5; a weak D match, TRBD1 (5 bases). The CDR3 region is CASSEDHRNQPQHF. CDR3 sequence (DNA): TGTGCCAGCAGTGAAGACCACAGGAATCAGCCCCAGCATTTT.